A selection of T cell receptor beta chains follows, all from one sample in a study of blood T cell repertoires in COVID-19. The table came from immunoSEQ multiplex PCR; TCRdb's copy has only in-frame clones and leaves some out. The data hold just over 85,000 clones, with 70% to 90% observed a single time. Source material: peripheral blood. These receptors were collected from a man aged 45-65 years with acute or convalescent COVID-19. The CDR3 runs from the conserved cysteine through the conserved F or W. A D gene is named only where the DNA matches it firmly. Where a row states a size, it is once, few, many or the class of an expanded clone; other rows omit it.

TGTGCCAGTTATGAGGGCCTGAACACCGGGGAGCTGTTTTTT,CASYEGLNTGELFF,.,TRBV18,.,TRBJ2-2
TGTGCCAGCTCACCACAACCGACAGGGGATGAAAAACTGTTTTTT,CASSPQPTGDEKLFF,TRBD1,TRBV18,.,TRBJ1-4
TGTGCCAGCAGCTTCGGGACAGGGGTCACAGATACGCAGTATTTT,CASSFGTGVTDTQYF,TRBD1,TRBV5-4,.,TRBJ2-3
TGTGCCAGCAGCTTGGCCCAGGGAGGGAGGAACAATCAGCCCCAGCATTTT,CASSLAQGGRNNQPQHF,.,TRBV5-8,.,TRBJ1-5
TGTGCCAGCAGCGGGTGGGAAGAGGGCAATGAGCAGTTCTTC,CASSGWEEGNEQFF,.,TRBV11-2,few,TRBJ2-1
TGTGCCAGCAGCTTGGGAGGGACAGGGGGCAATCAGCCCCAGCATTTT,CASSLGGTGGNQPQHF,TRBD1,TRBV5-8,.,TRBJ1-5
TGTGCCAGCAGCCCTCAGGCTGGTGCGGGGGGCTACAATGAGCAGTTCTTC,CASSPQAGAGGYNEQFF,TRBD2,TRBV7-6,.,TRBJ2-1
TGTGCCAGCAGCTTTGCTGGGGGCGGGGAGCAGTTCTTC,CASSFAGGGEQFF,.,TRBV5-5,.,TRBJ2-1
TGTGCCAGCAGCTTCGGAGGGTCCGAGCAGTACTTC,CASSFGGSEQYF,.,TRBV11-2,.,TRBJ2-7
TGTGCCAGCAGTGATACCGGGACAAGGGGGAGAGCTTTCTTT,CASSDTGTRGRAFF,.,TRBV6-1,.,TRBJ1-1
TGCGCCAGCAGCCTGGGACAGGGGAACTATGGCTACACCTTC,CASSLGQGNYGYTF,TRBD1,TRBV5-1,.,TRBJ1-2
TGTGCCAGTAGTACGACAGCCACTTCAACTAATGAAAAACTGTTTTTT,CASSTTATSTNEKLFF,.,TRBV19,.,TRBJ1-4
TGTGCCAGCAGCCCTGTCTCCGGGGAGCTGTTTTTT,CASSPVSGELFF,.,TRBV9,.,TRBJ2-2
TGTGCCAGCAGCTTGGGAGACAGGGCAAACACCGGGGAGCTGTTTTTT,CASSLGDRANTGELFF,TRBD1,TRBV5-4,.,TRBJ2-2
TGCGCCAGCAGCAACCAGGGGGCTAGCACAGATACGCAGTATTTT,CASSNQGASTDTQYF,TRBD1,TRBV4-1,.,TRBJ2-3
TGTGCCAGCACCCTATATGCGTACAATGAGCAGTTCTTC,CASTLYAYNEQFF,.,TRBV7-2,.,TRBJ2-1
TGTGCCAGCAGTTTTCCAGGTCAGCCCCAGCATTTT,CASSFPGQPQHF,.,TRBV27,.,TRBJ1-5
TGTGCCACCAGCAGAGAGGGACAGGGCATTCAGCCCCAGCATTTT,CATSREGQGIQPQHF,TRBD1,TRBV15,.,TRBJ1-5
TGTGCCAGCAGTTTACAGGGACAGACGTACGAGCAGTACTTC,CASSLQGQTYEQYF,TRBD1,TRBV28,.,TRBJ2-7
TGTGCCAGCAGCTTGGGGGTCCGGGACAGGGTAGAAGGCTACACCTTC,CASSLGVRDRVEGYTF,TRBD1,TRBV5-5,.,TRBJ1-2
TGCAGCGTTTTCAGGACGCAGGGAGATACGCAGTATTTT,CSVFRTQGDTQYF,.,TRBV29-1,.,TRBJ2-3
TGCGCCAGCAGCTTGGCCCTGGGGGCCGCCGGGGAGCTGTTTTTT,CASSLALGAAGELFF,.,TRBV5-1,.,TRBJ2-2
TGTGCCAGCAGTTACTCGAACAGGGACTACGAGCAGTACTTC,CASSYSNRDYEQYF,.,TRBV6-5,.,TRBJ2-7
TGTGCCAGCAGGACAGGTGTCGATGGCTACACCTTC,CASRTGVDGYTF,.,TRBV5-6,once,TRBJ1-2
TGTGCCAGCAGGAGCTCAGTAGGGGCCCAGTACTTC,CASRSSVGAQYF,.,TRBV27,.,TRBJ2-5
TGTGCCAGCAGTGACCCTTCACAGGGGGCTCTCGATGAGCAGTTCTTC,CASSDPSQGALDEQFF,TRBD1,TRBV6-4,.,TRBJ2-1
TGTGCCAGCTCACCAAGAACAGGGGGGAGCACCGGGGAGCTGTTTTTT,CASSPRTGGSTGELFF,TRBD1,TRBV18,.,TRBJ2-2
TGTGCCACCTCCGGGCGGCGGGGGATTGATACGCAGTATTTT,CATSGRRGIDTQYF,TRBD2,TRBV6-5,.,TRBJ2-3
TGTGCCAGCTCACCTGATACAGGGGGAAGGGAGACCCAGTACTTC,CASSPDTGGRETQYF,TRBD1,TRBV18,.,TRBJ2-5
TGTGCCAGCAGCCAAGACACTAGCAGGCGAGAGACCCAGTACTTC,CASSQDTSRRETQYF,.,TRBV14,.,TRBJ2-5
TGTGCCAGTACCCCGGGACAGAACACCGGGGAGCTGTTTTTT,CASTPGQNTGELFF,.,TRBV19,.,TRBJ2-2
TGTGCCAGCTCAACCCAAAGCAGCCCGAGGGACACCATATATTTT,CASSTQSSPRDTIYF,.,TRBV18,.,TRBJ1-3
TGCAGCGTTGAACTAGCGAGTGATACGCAGTATTTT,CSVELASDTQYF,.,TRBV29-1,once,TRBJ2-3
TGTGCCAGCAGCGTAGATCAGGGGTCAGGGTGGAACGAGCAGTACTTC,CASSVDQGSGWNEQYF,.,TRBV9,.,TRBJ2-7
TGTGCCAGCAGCTTAGCGCTAGGCAACGGGGAGCTGTTTTTT,CASSLALGNGELFF,.,TRBV7-8,.,TRBJ2-2
TGTGCCAGCAGGGGGGACAGGGTTTTCGAAGAGACCCAGTACTTC,CASRGDRVFEETQYF,TRBD1,TRBV5-6,.,TRBJ2-5
TGTGCCAGCAGTGAAAGGGTGGGGGAGGTTTCACCCCTCCACTTT,CASSERVGEVSPLHF,.,TRBV2,once,TRBJ1-6
TGTGCCAGCAGCCAAGGGCTAGCGGGGGGGAATGAGCAGTTCTTC,CASSQGLAGGNEQFF,TRBD2,TRBV4-2,.,TRBJ2-1
TGTGCCAGTAAGCGCGGGGGGGTAAGCTACAATGAGCAGTTCTTC,CASKRGGVSYNEQFF,TRBD2,TRBV19,.,TRBJ2-1
TGTGCCAGTAGTATAGTTGGGACAGGGGGCCTTGAGCAGTTCTTC,CASSIVGTGGLEQFF,TRBD1,TRBV19,.,TRBJ2-1
TGTGCCAGTAGCTCTGGGACAGCTAGCACAGATACGCAGTATTTT,CASSSGTASTDTQYF,TRBD1,TRBV19,.,TRBJ2-3
TGTGCCAGCAGTGTAGAGGGTCTCACTTATGGCTACACCTTC,CASSVEGLTYGYTF,.,TRBV2,.,TRBJ1-2